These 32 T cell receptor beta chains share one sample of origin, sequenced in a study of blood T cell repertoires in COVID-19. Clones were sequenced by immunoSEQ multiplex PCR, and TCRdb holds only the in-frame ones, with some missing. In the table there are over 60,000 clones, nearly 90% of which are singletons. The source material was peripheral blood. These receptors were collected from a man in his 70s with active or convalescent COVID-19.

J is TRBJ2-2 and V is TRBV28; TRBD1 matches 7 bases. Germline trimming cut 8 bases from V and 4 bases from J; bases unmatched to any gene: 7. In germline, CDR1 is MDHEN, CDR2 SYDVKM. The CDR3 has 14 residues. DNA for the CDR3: TGTGCCAGCGGCGGACAGGCAGCCACCGGGGAGCTGTTTTTT. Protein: CASGGQAATGELFF.

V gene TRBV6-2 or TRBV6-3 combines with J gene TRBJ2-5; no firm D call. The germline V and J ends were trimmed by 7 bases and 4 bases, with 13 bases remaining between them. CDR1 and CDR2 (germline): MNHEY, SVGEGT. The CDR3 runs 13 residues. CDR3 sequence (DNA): TGTGCCAGCACCCCGTTAGCCCGAGAGACCCAGTACTTC. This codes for CASTPLARETQYF.

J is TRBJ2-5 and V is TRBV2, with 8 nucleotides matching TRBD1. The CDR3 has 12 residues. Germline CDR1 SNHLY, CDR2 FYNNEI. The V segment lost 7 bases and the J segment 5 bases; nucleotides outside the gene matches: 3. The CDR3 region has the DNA TGTGCCAGCACAAACAGGGGGGAGACCCAGTACTTC. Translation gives CASTNRGETQYF.

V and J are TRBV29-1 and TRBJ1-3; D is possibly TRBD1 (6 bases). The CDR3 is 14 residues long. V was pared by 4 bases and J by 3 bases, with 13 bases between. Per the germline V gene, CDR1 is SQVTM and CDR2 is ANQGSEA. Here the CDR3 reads CSVVPQGSGNTIYF. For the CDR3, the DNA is TGCAGCGTTGTACCACAGGGAAGTGGAAACACCATATATTTT.

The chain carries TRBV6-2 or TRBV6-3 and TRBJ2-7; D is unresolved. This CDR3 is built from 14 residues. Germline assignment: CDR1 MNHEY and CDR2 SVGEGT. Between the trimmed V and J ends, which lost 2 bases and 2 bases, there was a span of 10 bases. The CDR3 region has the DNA TGTGCCAGCAGTTACGTCACAGCTCCCTACGAGCAGTACTTC. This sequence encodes CASSYVTAPYEQYF.

In DNA form, the CDR3 reads TGTGCCAGCAGCCAAGGGGGCAGGGGGACCTACGAGCAGTACTTC. Encoded protein: CASSQGGRGTYEQYF. The chain combines TRBV3-1 (or the pseudogene TRBV3-2) with TRBJ2-7; 7 bases match TRBD1. The CDR3 runs 15 residues. Per the germline V gene, CDR1 is LGHDT and CDR2 is YNNKEL (reference sequence). Unmatched junction bases numbered 5, after V lost 1 base and J lost 2 bases.

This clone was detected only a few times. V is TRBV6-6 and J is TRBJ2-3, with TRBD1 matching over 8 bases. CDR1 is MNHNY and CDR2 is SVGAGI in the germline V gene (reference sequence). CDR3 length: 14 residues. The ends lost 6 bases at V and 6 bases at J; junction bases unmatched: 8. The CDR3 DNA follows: TGTGCCAGCAGGGTCGGGACAGGTTTGGATACGCAGTATTTT. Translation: CASRVGTGLDTQYF.

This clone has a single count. The CDR3 bases are TGTGCCATCGAGGGCTCTGGAAACACCATATATTTT. Protein product: CAIEGSGNTIYF. The rearrangement joins TRBV10-3 to TRBJ1-3; D call uncertain. Trimming cost V 8 bases and J 0 bases, with 5 bases left between them. Looked up from germline, CDR1 is ENHRY and CDR2 is SYGVKD. The CDR3 is 12 residues long.

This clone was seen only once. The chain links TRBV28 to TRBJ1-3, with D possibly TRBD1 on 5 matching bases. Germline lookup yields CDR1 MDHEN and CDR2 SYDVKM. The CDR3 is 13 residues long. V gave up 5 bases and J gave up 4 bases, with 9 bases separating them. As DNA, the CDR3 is TGTGCCAGCAGTCAGGGCTTAGGAAACACCATATATTTT. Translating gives CASSQGLGNTIYF. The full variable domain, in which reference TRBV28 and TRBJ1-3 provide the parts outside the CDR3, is DVKVTQSSRYLVKRTGEKVFLECVQDMDHENMFWYRQDPGLGLRLIYFSYDVKMKEKGDIPEGYSVSREKKERFSLILESASTNQTSMYLCASSQGLGNTIYFGEGSWLTVV.

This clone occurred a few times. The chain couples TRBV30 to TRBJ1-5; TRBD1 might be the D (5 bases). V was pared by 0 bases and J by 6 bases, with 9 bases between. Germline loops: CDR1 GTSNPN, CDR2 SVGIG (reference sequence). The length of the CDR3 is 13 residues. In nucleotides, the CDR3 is TGTGCCTGGAGTGTAGGGGCACGTCAGCCCCAGCATTTT. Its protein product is CAWSVGARQPQHF. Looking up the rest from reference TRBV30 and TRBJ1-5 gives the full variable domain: SQTIHQWPATLVQPVGSPLSLECTVEGTSNPNLYWYRQAAGRGLQLLFYSVGIGQISSEVPQNLSASRPQDRQFILSSKKLLLSDSGFYLCAWSVGARQPQHFGDGTRLSIL.

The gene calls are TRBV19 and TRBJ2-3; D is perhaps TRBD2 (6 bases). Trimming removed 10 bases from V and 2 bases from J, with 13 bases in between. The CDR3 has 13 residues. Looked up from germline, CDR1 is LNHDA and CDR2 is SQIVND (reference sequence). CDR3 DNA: TGTGCCACTCGAGGGGACTTCACAGATACGCAGTATTTT. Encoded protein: CATRGDFTDTQYF.

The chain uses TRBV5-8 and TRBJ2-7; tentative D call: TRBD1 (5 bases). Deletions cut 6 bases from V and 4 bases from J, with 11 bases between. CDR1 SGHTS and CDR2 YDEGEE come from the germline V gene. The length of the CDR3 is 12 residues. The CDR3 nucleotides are TGTGCCAGCACGTCGGACATTTACGAGCAGTACTTC. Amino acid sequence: CASTSDIYEQYF. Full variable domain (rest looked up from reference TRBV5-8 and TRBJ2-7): EAGVTQSPTHLIKTRGQQATLRCSPISGHTSVYWYQQALGLGLQFLLWYDEGEERNRGNFPPRFSGRQFPNYSSELNVNALELEDSALYLCASTSDIYEQYFGPGTRLTVT.

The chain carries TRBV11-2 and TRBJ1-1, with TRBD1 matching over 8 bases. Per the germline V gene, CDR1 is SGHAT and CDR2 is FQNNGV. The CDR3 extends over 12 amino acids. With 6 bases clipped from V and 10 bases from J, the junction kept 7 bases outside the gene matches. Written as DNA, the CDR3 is TGTGCCAGCAGTCGGACCGGGACAGGAGCTTTCTTT. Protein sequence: CASSRTGTGAFF.

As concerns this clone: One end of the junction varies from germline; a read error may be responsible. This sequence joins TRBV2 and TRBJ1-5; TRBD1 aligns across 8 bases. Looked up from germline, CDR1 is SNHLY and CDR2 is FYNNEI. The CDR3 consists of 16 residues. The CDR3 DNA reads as TGTGCCGGCAGCCGACGCCGTACAGGGGGTAATCAGCCCCAGCATTTT. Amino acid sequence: CAGSRRRTGGNQPQHF.

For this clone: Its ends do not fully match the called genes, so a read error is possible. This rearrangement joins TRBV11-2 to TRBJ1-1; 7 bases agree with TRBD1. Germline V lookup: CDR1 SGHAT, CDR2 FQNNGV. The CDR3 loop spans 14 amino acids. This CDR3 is CASSLATRQGDQEF. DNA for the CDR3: TGTGCCAGCAGCTTAGCTACACGGCAGGGGGACCAGGAATTT.

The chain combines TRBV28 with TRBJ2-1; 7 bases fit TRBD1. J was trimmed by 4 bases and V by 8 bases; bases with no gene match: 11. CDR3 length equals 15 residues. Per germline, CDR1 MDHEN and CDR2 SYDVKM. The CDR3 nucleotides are TGTGCCAGCTTAATATCCCCGGGACAGTACAATGAGCAGTTCTTC. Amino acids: CASLISPGQYNEQFF.

The CDR3 region has the DNA TGTGCCAGCAGTGGCCGGGACAGGAGTGGTTCACCCCTCCACTTT. Protein product: CASSGRDRSGSPLHF. The chain has TRBV27 and TRBJ1-6; 8 positions agree with TRBD1. V shed 5 bases, J shed 9 bases, and the junction held 9 bases outside the gene matches. The CDR3 is made up of 15 amino acids. Per germline, CDR1 MNHEY and CDR2 SMNVEV (reference sequence).

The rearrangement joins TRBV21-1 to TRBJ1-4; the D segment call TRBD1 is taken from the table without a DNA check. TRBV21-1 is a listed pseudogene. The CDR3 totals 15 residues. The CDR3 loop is CASSTTEATNEKLFF. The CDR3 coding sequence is TGTGCCAGCAGCACCACAGAAGCAACTAATGAAAAACTGTTTTTT.

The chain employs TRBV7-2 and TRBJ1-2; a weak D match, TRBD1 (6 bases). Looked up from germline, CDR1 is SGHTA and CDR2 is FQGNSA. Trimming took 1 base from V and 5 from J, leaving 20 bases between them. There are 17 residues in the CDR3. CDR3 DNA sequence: TGTGCCAGCAGCTTAGTAACAGGGCAGGGTGATCATTATGGCTACACCTTC. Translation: CASSLVTGQGDHYGYTF.

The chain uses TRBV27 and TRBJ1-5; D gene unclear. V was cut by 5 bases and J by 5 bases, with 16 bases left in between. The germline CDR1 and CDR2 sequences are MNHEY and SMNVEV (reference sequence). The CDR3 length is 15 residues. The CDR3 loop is CASSAQPRSDQPQHF. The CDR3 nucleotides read TGTGCCAGCAGTGCTCAACCCAGGTCCGATCAGCCCCAGCATTTT.

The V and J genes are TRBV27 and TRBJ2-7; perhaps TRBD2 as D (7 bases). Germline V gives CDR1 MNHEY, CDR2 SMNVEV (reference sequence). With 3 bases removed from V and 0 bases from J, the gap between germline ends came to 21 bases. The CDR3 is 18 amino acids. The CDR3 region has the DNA TGTGCCAGCAGTTTCGCTGGGGGGGCCCGCGGGTACTCCTACGAGCAGTACTTC. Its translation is CASSFAGGARGYSYEQYF.

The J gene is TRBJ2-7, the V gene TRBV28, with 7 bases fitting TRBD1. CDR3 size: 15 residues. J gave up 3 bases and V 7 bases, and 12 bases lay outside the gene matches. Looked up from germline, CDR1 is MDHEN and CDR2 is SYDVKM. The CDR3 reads CASKSRQGGGYEQYF. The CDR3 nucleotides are TGTGCCAGCAAGAGCAGACAGGGTGGGGGCTACGAGCAGTACTTC.

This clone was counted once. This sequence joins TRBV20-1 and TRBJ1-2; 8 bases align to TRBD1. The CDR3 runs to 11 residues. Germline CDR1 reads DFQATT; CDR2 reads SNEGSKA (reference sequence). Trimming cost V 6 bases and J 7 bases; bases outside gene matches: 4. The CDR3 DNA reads TGCAGTGCCACCGGGACAGGTGGCTACACCTTC. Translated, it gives CSATGTGGYTF.

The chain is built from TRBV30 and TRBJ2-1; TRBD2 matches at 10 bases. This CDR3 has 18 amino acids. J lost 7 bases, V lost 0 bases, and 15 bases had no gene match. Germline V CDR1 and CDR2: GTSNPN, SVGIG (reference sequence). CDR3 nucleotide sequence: TGTGCCTGGAGTGTAGCCCGCGGAGCGGGAGGGCCTGGGAATGAGCAGTTCTTC. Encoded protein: CAWSVARGAGGPGNEQFF.

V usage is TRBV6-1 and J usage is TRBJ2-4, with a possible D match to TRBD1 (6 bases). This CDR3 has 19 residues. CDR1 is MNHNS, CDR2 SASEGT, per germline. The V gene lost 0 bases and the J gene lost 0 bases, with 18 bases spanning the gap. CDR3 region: CASSEASGHGVLAKNIQYF. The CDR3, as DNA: TGTGCCAGCAGTGAAGCCTCGGGACACGGCGTTCTAGCCAAAAACATTCAGTACTTC.

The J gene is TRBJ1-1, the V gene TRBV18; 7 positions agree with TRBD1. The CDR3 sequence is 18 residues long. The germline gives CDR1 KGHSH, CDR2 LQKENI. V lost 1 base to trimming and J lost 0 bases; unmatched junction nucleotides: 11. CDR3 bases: TGTGCCAGCTCACCACGGGGACAGTTTGGGGTAATGAACACTGAAGCTTTCTTT. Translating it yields CASSPRGQFGVMNTEAFF.

CDR3 protein: CASSLLSQPQHF. Here the CDR3 DNA reads TGTGCCAGCAGTTTATTGAGCCAGCCCCAGCATTTT. The chain links TRBV28 to TRBJ1-5, with D hard to call. The V gene lost 1 base and the J gene lost 7 bases, with 5 bases spanning the gap. The CDR3 is made up of 12 amino acids. CDR1 is MDHEN and CDR2 is SYDVKM in the germline V gene.

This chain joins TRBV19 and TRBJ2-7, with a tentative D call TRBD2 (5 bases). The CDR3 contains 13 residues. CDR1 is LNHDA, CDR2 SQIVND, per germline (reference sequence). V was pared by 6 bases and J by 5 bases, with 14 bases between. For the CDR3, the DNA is TGTGCCAGTAGAGCCACTAGACGGGACGAGCAGTACTTC. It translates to CASRATRRDEQYF. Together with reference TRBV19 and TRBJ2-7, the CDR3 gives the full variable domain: DGGITQSPKYLFRKEGQNVTLSCEQNLNHDAMYWYRQDPGQGLRLIYYSQIVNDFQKGDIAEGYSVSREKKESFPLTVTSAQKNPTAFYLCASRATRRDEQYFGPGTRLTVT.

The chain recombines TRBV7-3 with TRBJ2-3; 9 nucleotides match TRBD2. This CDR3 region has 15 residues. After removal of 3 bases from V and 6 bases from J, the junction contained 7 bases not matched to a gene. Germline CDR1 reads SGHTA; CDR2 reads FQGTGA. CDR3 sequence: CASSFGAGGSDTQYF. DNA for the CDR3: TGTGCCAGCAGCTTCGGGGCGGGAGGGTCGGATACGCAGTATTTT.

The CDR3 protein is CASSPRTSGGAYEQYF. CDR3 nucleotide sequence: TGTGCCAGCAGCCCCAGGACTAGCGGGGGGGCCTACGAGCAGTACTTC. The chain employs TRBV7-9 and TRBJ2-7; 15 nucleotides align to TRBD2. The CDR3 runs to 16 residues. The V segment lost 5 bases and the J segment 2 bases; nucleotides outside the gene matches: 4. Looked up from germline, CDR1 is SEHNR and CDR2 is FQNEAQ (reference sequence).

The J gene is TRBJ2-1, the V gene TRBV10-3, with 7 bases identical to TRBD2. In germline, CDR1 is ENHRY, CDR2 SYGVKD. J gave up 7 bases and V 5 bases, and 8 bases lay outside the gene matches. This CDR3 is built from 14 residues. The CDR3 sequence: CAISRAGIGNEQFF. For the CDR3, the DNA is TGTGCCATCAGTCGAGCGGGAATTGGGAATGAGCAGTTCTTC.

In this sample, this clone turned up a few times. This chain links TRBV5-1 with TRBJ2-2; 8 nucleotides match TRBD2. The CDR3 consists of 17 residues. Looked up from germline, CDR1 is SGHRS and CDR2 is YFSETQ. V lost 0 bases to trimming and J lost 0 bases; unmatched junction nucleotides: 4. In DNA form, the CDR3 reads TGCGCCAGCAGCTTGGGGGTTAGCGGGACGAACACCGGGGAGCTGTTTTTT. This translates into CASSLGVSGTNTGELFF.